The 17 T cell receptor beta chains presented below share a single source sample, sequenced in a study of T cells in Graves' hyperthyroidism and ophthalmopathy. Amplification targeted TCR beta CDR3 regions from RNA transcripts. The study used the HTBI primer set for a first-round RT-PCR of the TCR CDR3. One entry per CDR3 protein results from TCRdb running MiXCR on the multiplex PCR reads. The profile shows some 180,000 distinct CDR3 sequences, 17% of them singletons. The sequencing input was blood. The receptors here all came from a woman aged 50 to 60 with Graves' hyperthyroidism.

This rearrangement joins TRBV5-8 to TRBJ1-3; D is perhaps TRBD1 (6 bases). Germline CDR1 is SGHTS and CDR2 is YDEGEE. V was pared by 4 bases and J by 4 bases, with 12 bases between. The CDR3 covers 14 residues. CDR3 loop: CASSARDKGNTIYF. In DNA, the CDR3 is TGTGCCAGCAGCGCCAGGGACAAAGGAAACACCATATATTTT.

At least ten counts were recorded for this clonotype. J is TRBJ2-7 and V is TRBV2; TRBD2 matches 7 bases. The CDR3 loop spans 17 amino acids. The trim removed 2 bases at V and 6 bases at J, leaving 16 bases unmatched. CDR1 and CDR2 (germline): SNHLY, FYNNEI. The CDR3 region is CASSEILGGSPRAEQYF. The CDR3, as DNA: TGTGCCAGCAGTGAAATCTTGGGCGGGAGCCCCCGCGCCGAGCAGTACTTC. Complete variable domain (other parts from reference TRBV2 and TRBJ2-7): EPEVTQTPSHQVTQMGQEVILRCVPISNHLYFYWYRQILGQKVEFLVSFYNNEISEKSEIFDDQFSVERPDGSNFTLKIRSTKLEDSAMYFCASSEILGGSPRAEQYFGPGTRLTVT.

The V gene is TRBV11-2, the J gene TRBJ2-7, with a possible D match to TRBD1 (7 bases). V was pared by 3 bases and J by 1 base, with 19 bases between. The length of the CDR3 is 17 residues. Germline-derived CDR1 and CDR2 are SGHAT and FQNNGV. The CDR3 DNA reads as TGTGCCAGCAGCTTTAGAGGCCAGGGGGGCATTTCCTACGAGCAGTACTTC. Its translation is CASSFRGQGGISYEQYF.

V and J are TRBV7-2 and TRBJ2-5, with D uncertain. The CDR3 covers 13 residues. Deletions cut 3 bases from V and 5 bases from J, with 10 bases between. Germline-derived CDR1 and CDR2 are SGHTA and FQGNSA. The CDR3 loop is CASSFPVRETQYF. DNA of the CDR3: TGTGCCAGCAGCTTCCCGGTGCGGGAGACCCAGTACTTC.

V gene TRBV11-2 combines with J gene TRBJ1-2; D ambiguous. Germline CDR1 is SGHAT and CDR2 is FQNNGV. Trimming took 2 bases from V and 7 from J, leaving 11 bases between them. The CDR3 consists of 13 residues. In DNA, the CDR3 is TGTGCCAGCAGCTTAATGACGTCGAGTGGCTACACCTTC. This codes for CASSLMTSSGYTF.

This clonotype was seen many times. The V and J genes are TRBV18 and TRBJ1-2; TRBD1 might be the D (5 bases). V was clipped by 0 bases and J by 6 bases, with 14 bases between them. The CDR3 is 15 residues long. CDR1 KGHSH and CDR2 LQKENI come from the germline V gene. The CDR3 DNA follows: TGTGCCAGCTCACCACCGGTTGGGGGATTGAATGGCTACACCTTC. Translating gives CASSPPVGGLNGYTF.

The rearrangement uses TRBV6-1 and TRBJ1-3; perhaps TRBD1 as D (5 bases). The CDR3 is 16 amino acids. V lost 8 bases and J 0 bases, leaving 17 bases between the germline ends. The germline V gene has CDR1 MNHNS and CDR2 SASEGT. CDR3 in DNA: TGTGCCAGCCGTATAACGGGGGATTACTCTGGAAACACCATATATTTT. This sequence encodes CASRITGDYSGNTIYF.

The chain employs TRBV7-3 and TRBJ1-2; TRBD1 might be the D (5 bases). CDR1 is SGHTA and CDR2 is FQGTGA in the germline V gene. V shed 5 bases and J shed 7 bases, with 14 bases lying between them. CDR3 length: 13 residues. The CDR3 DNA follows: TGTGCCAGCAGCCCCGGGGACCGCCTTGGCTACACCTTC. Amino acid sequence: CASSPGDRLGYTF.

This clonotype has just a few counts. This chain uses TRBV12-3 or TRBV12-4 with TRBJ1-6; D ambiguous. Trimming pared 3 bases from V and 7 bases from J, leaving 10 bases between. The CDR3 consists of 14 residues. The CDR3 loop is CASSFQSDNSPLHF. CDR3 in DNA: TGTGCCAGCAGTTTCCAATCAGACAATTCACCCCTCCACTTT.

This clonotype was counted ten times or more. The V gene is TRBV7-9, the J gene TRBJ2-7; 8 bases align to TRBD1. The CDR3 covers 15 residues. Germline-derived CDR1 and CDR2 are SEHNR and FQNEAQ (reference sequence). With 7 bases clipped from V and 3 bases from J, the junction kept 11 bases outside the gene matches. The CDR3 DNA is TGTGCCAGCATCCCCTCAGGGACAGGCGGCTACGAGCAGTACTTC. It codes for CASIPSGTGGYEQYF.

This clonotype was seen just once. V is TRBV28 and J is TRBJ1-3; tentative D call: TRBD1 (6 bases). V was pared by 10 bases and J by 2 bases, with 12 bases between. CDR3 length: 13 amino acids. Germline V lookup: CDR1 MDHEN, CDR2 SYDVKM. The CDR3 spells CATARGAGNTIYF. The CDR3 nucleotides read TGTGCCACGGCGAGGGGGGCTGGAAACACCATATATTTT.

This clonotype was seen at least ten times. The J gene is TRBJ2-1, the V gene TRBV12-3 or TRBV12-4; 8 bases map to TRBD2. The V and J ends lost 6 bases and 7 bases, in that order; junction bases with no gene match: 14. This CDR3 region has 16 residues. CDR3 sequence: CASRPTSGGGRNEQFF. CDR3 in DNA: TGTGCCAGCAGACCTACTAGCGGCGGGGGAAGGAATGAGCAGTTCTTC.

The chain joins TRBV19 to TRBJ1-5; 8 bases align to TRBD1. The trim removed 8 bases at V and 6 bases at J, leaving 6 bases unmatched. The CDR3 loop spans 13 amino acids. CDR1 and CDR2 (germline): LNHDA, SQIVND (reference sequence). DNA for the CDR3: TGTGCCAGTGGAGGGACAGGTTTTCAGCCCCAGCATTTT. Protein: CASGGTGFQPQHF.

This clonotype was observed at least ten times. The rearrangement joins TRBV28 to TRBJ1-5; a possible D gene is TRBD1 (6 bases). Germline V gene data show CDR1 as MDHEN and CDR2 as SYDVKM. V was trimmed by 5 bases and J by 4 bases, leaving 12 bases between them. The CDR3 has 14 amino acids. This chain's CDR3 is CASSRQAINQPQHF. The DNA for the CDR3 is TGTGCCAGCAGTAGACAGGCGATAAATCAGCCCCAGCATTTT.

The CDR3 protein is CASSADPGTDFSYEQYF. CDR3 sequence (DNA): TGTGCCAGCAGCGCAGATCCCGGGACAGACTTCTCCTACGAGCAGTACTTC. The chain joins TRBV9 to TRBJ2-7, with 7 bases fitting TRBD1. The V gene's germline CDR1 is SGDLS and CDR2 YYNGEE. CDR3 length equals 17 residues. V lost 3 bases, J lost 0 bases, and 12 bases stayed unmatched.

This clonotype has only a few counts. This chain joins TRBV7-9 and TRBJ2-2, with no clear D. The germline V gene has CDR1 SEHNR and CDR2 FQNEAQ (reference sequence). This CDR3 has 13 residues. Trimming shortened V by 0 bases and J by 7 bases, and 6 bases separated the two germline ends. CDR3 sequence reads: CASSLAGIGELFF. The CDR3 DNA is TGTGCCAGCAGCTTAGCGGGGATCGGGGAGCTGTTTTTT.

This clonotype was detected a few times. The rearrangement links TRBV5-1 to TRBJ2-3, with 11 positions matching TRBD2. The CDR3 extends over 16 amino acids. Germline V gene lookup returns CDR1 SGHRS and CDR2 YFSETQ. The trim removed 3 bases at V and 1 base at J, leaving 4 bases unmatched. The CDR3 loop reads CASSSGLADRTDTQYF. The CDR3 region has the DNA TGCGCCAGCAGCTCGGGACTAGCGGACCGCACAGATACGCAGTATTTT. Full variable domain (missing parts from reference TRBV5-1 and TRBJ2-3): KAGVTQTPRYLIKTRGQQVTLSCSPISGHRSVSWYQQTPGQGLQFLFEYFSETQRNKGNFPGRFSGRQFSNSRSEMNVSTLELGDSALYLCASSSGLADRTDTQYFGPGTRLTVL.